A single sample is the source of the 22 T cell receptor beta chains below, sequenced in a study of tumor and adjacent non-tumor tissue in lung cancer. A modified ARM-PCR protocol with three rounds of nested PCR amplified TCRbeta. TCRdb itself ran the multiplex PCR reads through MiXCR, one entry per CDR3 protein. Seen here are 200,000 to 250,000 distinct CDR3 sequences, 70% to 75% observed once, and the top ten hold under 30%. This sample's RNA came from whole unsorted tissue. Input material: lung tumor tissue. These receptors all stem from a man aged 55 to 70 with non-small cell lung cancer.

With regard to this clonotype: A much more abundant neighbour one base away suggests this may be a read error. The CDR3 sequence is CSARKTSTSPYEQYF. The CDR3 DNA reads as TGCAGTGCTAGGAAGACTTCGACTAGCCCCTACGAGCAGTACTTC. V usage is TRBV20-1 and J usage is TRBJ2-7; 7 bases line up with TRBD2. Trimming at V came to 3 bases and at J to 2 bases, leaving 10 bases not matched to a gene. This CDR3 is built from 15 residues. Per the germline V gene, CDR1 is DFQATT and CDR2 is SNEGSKA (reference sequence).

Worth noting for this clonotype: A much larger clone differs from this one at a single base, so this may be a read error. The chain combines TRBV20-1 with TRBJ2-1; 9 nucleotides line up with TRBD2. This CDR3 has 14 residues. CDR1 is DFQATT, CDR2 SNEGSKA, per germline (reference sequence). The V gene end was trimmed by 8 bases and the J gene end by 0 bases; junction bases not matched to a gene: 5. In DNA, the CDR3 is TGCAGTACTCAGCGGGGGGACTCCTACAATGAGCAGTTCTTC. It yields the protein CSTQRGDSYNEQFF.

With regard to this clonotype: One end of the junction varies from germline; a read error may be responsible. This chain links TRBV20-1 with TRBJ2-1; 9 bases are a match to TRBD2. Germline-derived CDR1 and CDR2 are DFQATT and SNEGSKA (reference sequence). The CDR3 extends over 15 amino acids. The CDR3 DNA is TGTAGTGCTAGTATCGCTAGCGGGACCGTAGGTGAGCAGTTCTTC. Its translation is CSASIASGTVGEQFF.

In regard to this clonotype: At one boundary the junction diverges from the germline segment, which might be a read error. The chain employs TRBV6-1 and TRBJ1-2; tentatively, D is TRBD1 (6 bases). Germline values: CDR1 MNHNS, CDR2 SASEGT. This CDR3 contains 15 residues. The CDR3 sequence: CASSEATQGSAGYAF. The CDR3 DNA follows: TGTGCCAGCAGTGAAGCGACCCAGGGGAGCGCAGGCTACGCCTTC.

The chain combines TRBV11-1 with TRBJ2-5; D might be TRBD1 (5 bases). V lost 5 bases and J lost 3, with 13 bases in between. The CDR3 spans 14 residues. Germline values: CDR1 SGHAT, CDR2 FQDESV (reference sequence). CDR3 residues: CASSPYRLKETQYF. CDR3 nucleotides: TGTGCCAGCAGCCCCTACAGGCTAAAAGAGACCCAGTACTTC. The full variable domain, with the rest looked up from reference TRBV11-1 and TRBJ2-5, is EAEVAQSPRYKITEKSQAVAFWCDPISGHATLYWYRQILGQGPELLVQFQDESVVDDSQLPKDRFSAERLKGVDSTLKIQPAELGDSAMYLCASSPYRLKETQYFGPGTRLLVL.

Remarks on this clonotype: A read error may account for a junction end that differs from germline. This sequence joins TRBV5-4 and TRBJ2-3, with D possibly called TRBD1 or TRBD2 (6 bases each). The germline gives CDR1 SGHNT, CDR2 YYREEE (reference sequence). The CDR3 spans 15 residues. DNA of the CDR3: TGTGCCAGCCCCTCACCGGGAGATTGGACAGATACACAGTATTTT. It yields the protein CASPSPGDWTDTQYF. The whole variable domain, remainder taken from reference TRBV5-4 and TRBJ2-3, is ETGVTQSPTHLIKTRGQQVTLRCSSQSGHNTVSWYQQALGQGPQFIFQYYREEENGRGNFPPRFSGLQFPNYSSELNVNALELDDSALYLCASPSPGDWTDTQYFGPGTRLTVL.

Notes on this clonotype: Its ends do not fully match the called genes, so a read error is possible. CDR3 in DNA: TGCAGTGCTAGAGCTGTCTATGGCTGCACCTTC. Its translation: CSARAVYGCTF. This chain joins TRBV20-1 and TRBJ1-2; D unresolved. CDR3 length equals 11 residues. Germline V CDR1 and CDR2: DFQATT, SNEGSKA (reference sequence).

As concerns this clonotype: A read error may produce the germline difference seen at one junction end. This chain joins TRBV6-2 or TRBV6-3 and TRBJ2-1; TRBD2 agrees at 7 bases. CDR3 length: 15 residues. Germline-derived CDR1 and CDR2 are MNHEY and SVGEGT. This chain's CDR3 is CPSAHLAGVFPEQFF. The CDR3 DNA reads TGTCCCAGCGCCCACTTGGCGGGAGTCTTCCCTGAGCAGTTCTTC.

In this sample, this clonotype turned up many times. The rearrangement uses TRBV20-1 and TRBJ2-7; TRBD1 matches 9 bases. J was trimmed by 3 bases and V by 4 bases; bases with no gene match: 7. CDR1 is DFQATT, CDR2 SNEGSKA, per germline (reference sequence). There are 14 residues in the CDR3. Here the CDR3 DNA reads TGCAGTGCTATGGATACAGGGGGCAGCTACGAGCAGTACTTC. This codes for CSAMDTGGSYEQYF.

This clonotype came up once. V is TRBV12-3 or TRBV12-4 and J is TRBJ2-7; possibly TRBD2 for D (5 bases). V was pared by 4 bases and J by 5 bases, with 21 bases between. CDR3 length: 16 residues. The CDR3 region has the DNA TGTGCCAGCAGTTCATTTTTCGGAGAGGGTAGGAACGAGCAGTACTTC. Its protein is CASSSFFGEGRNEQYF.

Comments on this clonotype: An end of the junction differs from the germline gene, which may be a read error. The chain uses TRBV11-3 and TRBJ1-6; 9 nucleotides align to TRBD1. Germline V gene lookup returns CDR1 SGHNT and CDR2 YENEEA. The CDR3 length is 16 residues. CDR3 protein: CVSSSGGTGLHSPLHF. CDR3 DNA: TGTGTCAGCAGCTCCGGCGGGACAGGGTTGCATTCACCCCTCCACTTT.

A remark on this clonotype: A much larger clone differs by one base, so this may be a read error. Here the CDR3 reads CSVERGSSNVQFF. CDR3 sequence (DNA): TGCAGCGTTGAAAGGGGCAGCTCGAATGTGCAGTTCTTC. The chain uses TRBV29-1 and TRBJ2-1; maybe TRBD1 (5 bases). This CDR3 spans 13 amino acids. Germline V gene data show CDR1 as SQVTM and CDR2 as ANQGSEA.

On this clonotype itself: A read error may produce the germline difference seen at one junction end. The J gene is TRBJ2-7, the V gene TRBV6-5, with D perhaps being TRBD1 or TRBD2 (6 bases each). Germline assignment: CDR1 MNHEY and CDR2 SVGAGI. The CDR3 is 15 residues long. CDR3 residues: CASTYTPRGPYEQYF. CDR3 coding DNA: TGTGCCAGCACTTACACCCCCCGGGGGCCCTACGAGCAGTATTTC.

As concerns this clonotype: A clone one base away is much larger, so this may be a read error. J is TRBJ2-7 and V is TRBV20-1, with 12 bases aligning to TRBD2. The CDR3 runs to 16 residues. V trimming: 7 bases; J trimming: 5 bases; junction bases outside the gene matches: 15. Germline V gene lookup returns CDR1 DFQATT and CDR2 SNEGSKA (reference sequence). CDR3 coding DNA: TGCAGTGTTAGGAGTTCGACTAGCGGGAGTTTGGACGAGCAGTACTTC. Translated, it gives CSVRSSTSGSLDEQYF.

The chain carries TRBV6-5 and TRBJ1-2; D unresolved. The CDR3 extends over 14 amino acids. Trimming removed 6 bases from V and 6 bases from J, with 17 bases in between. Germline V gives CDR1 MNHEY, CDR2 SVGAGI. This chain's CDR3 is CASSSRAGRDGYTF. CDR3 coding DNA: TGTGCCAGCAGCTCGCGGGCAGGAAGAGATGGCTACACCTTC.

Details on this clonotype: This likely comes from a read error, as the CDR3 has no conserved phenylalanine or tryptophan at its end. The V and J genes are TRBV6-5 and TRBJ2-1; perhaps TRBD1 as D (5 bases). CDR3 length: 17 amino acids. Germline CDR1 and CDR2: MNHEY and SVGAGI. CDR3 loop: CPSSYSYRPSSYNEQFL. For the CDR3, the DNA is TGTCCCAGCAGTTACTCGTACAGGCCGAGCTCCTACAATGAGCAGTTCTTA.

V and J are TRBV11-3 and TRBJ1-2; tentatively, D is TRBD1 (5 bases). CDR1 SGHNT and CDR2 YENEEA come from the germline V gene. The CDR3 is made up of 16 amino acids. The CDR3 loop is CISSSPTSGANYGYTF. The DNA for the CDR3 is TGTATCAGTAGCAGCCCGACCTCGGGGGCTAACTATGGCTACACCTTC. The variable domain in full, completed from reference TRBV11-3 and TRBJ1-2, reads EAGVVQSPRYKIIEKKQPVAFWCNPISGHNTLYWYLQNLGQGPELLIRYENEEAVDDSQLPKDRFSAERLKGVDSTLKIQPAELGDSAVYLCISSSPTSGANYGYTFGSGTRLTVV.

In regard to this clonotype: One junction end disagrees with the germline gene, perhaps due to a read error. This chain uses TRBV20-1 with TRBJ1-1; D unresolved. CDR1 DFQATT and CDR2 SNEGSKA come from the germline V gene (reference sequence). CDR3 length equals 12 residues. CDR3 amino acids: CSAPTVGTETFF. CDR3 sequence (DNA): TGCAGTGCTCCAACAGTGGGCACTGAAACTTTCTTT.

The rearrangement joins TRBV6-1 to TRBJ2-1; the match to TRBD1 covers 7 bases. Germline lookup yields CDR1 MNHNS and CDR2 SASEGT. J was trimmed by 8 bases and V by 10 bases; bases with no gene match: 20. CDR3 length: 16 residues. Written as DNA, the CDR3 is TGTGCCAACACAAGGGGGCCGGAACAAAGGGTCGATGAGCAGTTCTTC. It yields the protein CANTRGPEQRVDEQFF.

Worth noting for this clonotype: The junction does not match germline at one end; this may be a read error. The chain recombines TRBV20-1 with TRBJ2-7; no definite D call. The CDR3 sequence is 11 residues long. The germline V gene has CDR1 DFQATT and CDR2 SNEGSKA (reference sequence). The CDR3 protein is CSVTEEVEQYF. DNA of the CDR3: TGTAGTGTCACGGAAGAGGTCGAGCAGTACTTC.

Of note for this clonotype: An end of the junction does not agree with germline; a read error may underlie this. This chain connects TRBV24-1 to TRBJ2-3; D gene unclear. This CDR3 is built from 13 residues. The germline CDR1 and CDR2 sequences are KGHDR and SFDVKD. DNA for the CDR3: TGTGTCAACACGACCCACGGCACAGATACGCAATATTTT. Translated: CVNTTHGTDTQYF.

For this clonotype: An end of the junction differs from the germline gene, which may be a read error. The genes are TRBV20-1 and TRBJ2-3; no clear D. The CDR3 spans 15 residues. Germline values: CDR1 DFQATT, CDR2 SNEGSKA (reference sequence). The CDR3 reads CRARDAVTSTDTQYF. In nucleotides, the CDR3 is TGCAGAGCTAGAGATGCGGTCACCAGCACAGATACGCAGTATTTT.